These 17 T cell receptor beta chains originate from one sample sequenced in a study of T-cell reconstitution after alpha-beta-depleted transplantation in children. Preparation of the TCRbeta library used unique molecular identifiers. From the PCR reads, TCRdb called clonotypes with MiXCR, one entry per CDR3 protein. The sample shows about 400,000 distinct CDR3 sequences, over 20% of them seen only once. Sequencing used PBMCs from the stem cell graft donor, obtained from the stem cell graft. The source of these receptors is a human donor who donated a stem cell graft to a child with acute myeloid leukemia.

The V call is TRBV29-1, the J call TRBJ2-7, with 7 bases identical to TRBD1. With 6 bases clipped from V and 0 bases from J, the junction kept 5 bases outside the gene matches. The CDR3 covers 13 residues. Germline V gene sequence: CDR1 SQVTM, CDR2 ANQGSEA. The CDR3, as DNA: TGCAGCGTCGGACGGGACAGCTCCTACGAGCAGTACTTC. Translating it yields CSVGRDSSYEQYF.

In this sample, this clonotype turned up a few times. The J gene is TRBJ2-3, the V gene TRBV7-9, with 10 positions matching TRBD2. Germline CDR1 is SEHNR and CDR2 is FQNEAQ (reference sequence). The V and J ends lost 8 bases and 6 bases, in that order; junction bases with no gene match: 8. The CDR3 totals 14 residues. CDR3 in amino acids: CASHIAGGPDTQYF. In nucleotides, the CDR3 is TGTGCCAGCCACATAGCGGGAGGACCCGATACGCAGTATTTT.

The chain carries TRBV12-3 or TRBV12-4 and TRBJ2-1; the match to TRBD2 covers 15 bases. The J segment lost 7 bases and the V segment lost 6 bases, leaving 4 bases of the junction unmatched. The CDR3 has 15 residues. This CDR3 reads CASSSGLAGGNEQFF. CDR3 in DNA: TGTGCCAGCAGCTCCGGACTAGCGGGAGGGAATGAGCAGTTCTTC.

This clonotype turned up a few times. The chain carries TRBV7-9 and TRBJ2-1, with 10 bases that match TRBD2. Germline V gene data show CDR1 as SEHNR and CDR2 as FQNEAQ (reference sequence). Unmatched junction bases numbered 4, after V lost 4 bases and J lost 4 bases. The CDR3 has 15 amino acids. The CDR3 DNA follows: TGTGCCAGCAGCTCCGAGCGGGAGGGTTACAATGAGCAGTTCTTC. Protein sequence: CASSSEREGYNEQFF. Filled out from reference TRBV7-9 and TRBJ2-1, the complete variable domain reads DTGVSQNPRHKITKRGQNVTFRCDPISEHNRLYWYRQTLGQGPEFLTYFQNEAQLEKSRLLSDRFSAERPKGSFSTLEIQRTEQGDSAMYLCASSSEREGYNEQFFGPGTRLTVL.

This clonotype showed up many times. The CDR3 sequence: CASSQVLGNTEAFF. The CDR3 bases are TGCGCCAGCAGCCAAGTTCTGGGGAACACTGAAGCTTTCTTT. J is TRBJ1-1 and V is TRBV4-3; D is ambiguous. In germline, CDR1 is LGHNA, CDR2 YSLEER. This CDR3 region has 14 residues. With 1 base removed from V and 1 base from J, the gap between germline ends came to 7 bases.

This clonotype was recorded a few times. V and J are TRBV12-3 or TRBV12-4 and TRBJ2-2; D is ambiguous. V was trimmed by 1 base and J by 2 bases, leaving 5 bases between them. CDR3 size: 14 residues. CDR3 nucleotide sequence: TGTGCCAGCAGTTTAGACCGCAACACCGGGGAGCTGTTTTTT. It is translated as CASSLDRNTGELFF.

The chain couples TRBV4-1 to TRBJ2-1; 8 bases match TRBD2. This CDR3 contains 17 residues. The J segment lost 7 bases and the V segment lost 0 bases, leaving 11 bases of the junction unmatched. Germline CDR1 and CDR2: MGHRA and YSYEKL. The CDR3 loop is CASSQEAVGRGGNEQFF. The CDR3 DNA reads TGCGCCAGCAGCCAAGAGGCCGTCGGGAGGGGAGGGAATGAGCAGTTCTTC.

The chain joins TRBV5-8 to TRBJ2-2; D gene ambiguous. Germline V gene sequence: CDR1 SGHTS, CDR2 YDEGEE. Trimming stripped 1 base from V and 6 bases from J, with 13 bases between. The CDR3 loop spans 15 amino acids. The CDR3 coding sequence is TGTGCCAGCAGCTTGTCCTACTGGAGTGCCGGGGAGCTGTTTTTT. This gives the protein CASSLSYWSAGELFF. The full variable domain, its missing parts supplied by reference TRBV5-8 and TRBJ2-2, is EAGVTQSPTHLIKTRGQQATLRCSPISGHTSVYWYQQALGLGLQFLLWYDEGEERNRGNFPPRFSGRQFPNYSSELNVNALELEDSALYLCASSLSYWSAGELFFGEGSRLTVL.

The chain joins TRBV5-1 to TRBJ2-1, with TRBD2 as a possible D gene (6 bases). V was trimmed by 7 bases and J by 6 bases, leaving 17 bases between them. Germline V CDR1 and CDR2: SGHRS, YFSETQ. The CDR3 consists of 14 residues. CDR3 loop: CASGPIGGVNEQFF. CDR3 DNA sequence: TGCGCCAGCGGGCCGATCGGCGGGGTCAATGAGCAGTTCTTC.

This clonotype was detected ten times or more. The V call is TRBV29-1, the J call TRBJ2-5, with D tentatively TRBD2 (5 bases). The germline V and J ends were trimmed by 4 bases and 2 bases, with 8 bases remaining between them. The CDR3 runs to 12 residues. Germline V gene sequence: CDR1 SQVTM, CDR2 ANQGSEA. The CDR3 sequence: CSVARVQETQYF. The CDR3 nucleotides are TGCAGCGTTGCGAGGGTACAAGAGACCCAGTACTTC. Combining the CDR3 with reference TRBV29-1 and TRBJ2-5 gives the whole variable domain SAVISQKPSRDICQRGTSLTIQCQVDSQVTMMFWYRQQPGQSLTLIATANQGSEATYESGFVIDKFPISRPNLTFSTLTVSNMSPEDSSIYLCSVARVQETQYFGPGTRLLVL.

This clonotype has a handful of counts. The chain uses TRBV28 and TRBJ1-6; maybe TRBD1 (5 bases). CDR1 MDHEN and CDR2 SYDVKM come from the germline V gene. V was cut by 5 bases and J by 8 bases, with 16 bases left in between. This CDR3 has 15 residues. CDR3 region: CASSTTTEVDSPLHF. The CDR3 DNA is TGTGCCAGCAGTACTACGACAGAGGTGGATTCACCCCTCCACTTT.

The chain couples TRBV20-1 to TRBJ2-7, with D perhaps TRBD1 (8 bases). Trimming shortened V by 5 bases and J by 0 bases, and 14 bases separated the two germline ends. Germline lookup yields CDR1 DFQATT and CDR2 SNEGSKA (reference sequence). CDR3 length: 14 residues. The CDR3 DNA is TGCAGTGCTTGGGGGGGGACAGGCTCCTACGAGCAGTACTTC. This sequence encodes CSAWGGTGSYEQYF.

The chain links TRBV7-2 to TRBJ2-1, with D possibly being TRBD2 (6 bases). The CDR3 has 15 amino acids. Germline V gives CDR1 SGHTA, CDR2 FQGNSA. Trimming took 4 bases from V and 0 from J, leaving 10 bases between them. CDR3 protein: CASSSSGHSYNEQFF. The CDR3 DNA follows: TGTGCCAGCAGCTCAAGCGGGCACTCCTACAATGAGCAGTTCTTC.

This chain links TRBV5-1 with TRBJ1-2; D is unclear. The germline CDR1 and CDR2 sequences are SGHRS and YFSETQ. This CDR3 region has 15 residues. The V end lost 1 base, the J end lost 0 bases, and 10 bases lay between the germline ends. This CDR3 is CASSLRQEPNYGYTF. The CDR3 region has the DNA TGCGCCAGCAGCTTGAGGCAGGAACCTAACTATGGCTACACCTTC.

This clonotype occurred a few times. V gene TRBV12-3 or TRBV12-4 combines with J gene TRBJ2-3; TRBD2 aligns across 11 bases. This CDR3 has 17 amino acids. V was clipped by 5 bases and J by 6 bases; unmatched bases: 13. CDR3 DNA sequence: TGTGCCAGCAGTCATAGCGGGAGGGCTAGGACTTTGGATACGCAGTATTTT. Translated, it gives CASSHSGRARTLDTQYF.

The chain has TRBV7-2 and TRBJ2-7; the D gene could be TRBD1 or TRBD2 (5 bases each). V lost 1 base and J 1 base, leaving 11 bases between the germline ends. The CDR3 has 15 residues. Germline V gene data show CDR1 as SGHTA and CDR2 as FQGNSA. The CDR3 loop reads CASSLEVGVSYEQYF. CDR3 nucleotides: TGTGCCAGCAGCTTAGAGGTGGGGGTTTCCTACGAGCAGTACTTC.

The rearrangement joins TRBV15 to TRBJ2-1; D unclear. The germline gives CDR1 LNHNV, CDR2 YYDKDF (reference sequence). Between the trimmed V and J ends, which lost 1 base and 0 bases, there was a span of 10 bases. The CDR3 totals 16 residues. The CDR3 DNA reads TGTGCCACCAGCAGAGGTTACACGAGCTCCTACAATGAGCAGTTCTTC. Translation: CATSRGYTSSYNEQFF. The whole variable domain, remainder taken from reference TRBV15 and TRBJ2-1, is DAMVIQNPRYQVTQFGKPVTLSCSQTLNHNVMYWYQQKSSQAPKLLFHYYDKDFNNEADTPDNFQSRRPNTSFCFLDIRSPGLGDTAMYLCATSRGYTSSYNEQFFGPGTRLTVL.